One sample yielded the 4 T cell receptor beta chains listed below, sequenced in a study of blood T cell repertoires in COVID-19. Assay used: immunoSEQ multiplex PCR; TCRdb lists only in-frame clones, some missing. The data show approximately 300,000 clones, around 82% seen once. Specimen: peripheral blood. These receptors all come from a human donor with COVID-19, enrolled during active disease. The donor label of this sample is uncertain.

This clone has a single count. This rearrangement joins TRBV10-1 to TRBJ2-2, with 8 bases that match TRBD1. The V gene's germline CDR1 is WNHNN and CDR2 SYGVQD (reference sequence). Unmatched junction bases numbered 4, after V lost 3 bases and J lost 1 base. The CDR3 extends over 16 amino acids. The CDR3 loop is CASSDPGQGNTGELFF. CDR3 coding DNA: TGCGCCAGCAGTGACCCCGGACAGGGGAACACCGGGGAGCTGTTTTTT.

The chain couples TRBV11-2 to TRBJ2-2, with TRBD1 matching over 8 bases. The CDR3 length is 14 residues. Germline V gene sequence: CDR1 SGHAT, CDR2 FQNNGV. J lost 6 bases, V lost 7 bases, and 7 bases had no gene match. CDR3 residues: CASIHRTGSGELFF. CDR3 bases: TGTGCCAGCATCCACAGGACAGGGTCCGGGGAGCTGTTTTTT.

This clone appeared once. The chain joins TRBV10-3 to TRBJ2-2, with D uncertain. Trimming removed 6 bases at V and 1 base at J, with 15 bases between. This CDR3 spans 16 amino acids. CDR1 ENHRY and CDR2 SYGVKD come from the germline V gene. The CDR3 coding sequence is TGTGCCATCAGGCCTGGGCCCAACCAGAACACCGGGGAGCTGTTTTTT. It translates to CAIRPGPNQNTGELFF.

This clone appeared once. The chain uses TRBV28 and TRBJ1-5, with 7 bases identical to TRBD1. Germline loops: CDR1 MDHEN, CDR2 SYDVKM. CDR3 length: 14 amino acids. J was trimmed by 11 bases and V by 4 bases; bases with no gene match: 11. The CDR3 spells CASSSTGPPVTQHF. The CDR3 bases are TGTGCCAGCAGTTCGACAGGGCCCCCCGTGACCCAGCATTTT.